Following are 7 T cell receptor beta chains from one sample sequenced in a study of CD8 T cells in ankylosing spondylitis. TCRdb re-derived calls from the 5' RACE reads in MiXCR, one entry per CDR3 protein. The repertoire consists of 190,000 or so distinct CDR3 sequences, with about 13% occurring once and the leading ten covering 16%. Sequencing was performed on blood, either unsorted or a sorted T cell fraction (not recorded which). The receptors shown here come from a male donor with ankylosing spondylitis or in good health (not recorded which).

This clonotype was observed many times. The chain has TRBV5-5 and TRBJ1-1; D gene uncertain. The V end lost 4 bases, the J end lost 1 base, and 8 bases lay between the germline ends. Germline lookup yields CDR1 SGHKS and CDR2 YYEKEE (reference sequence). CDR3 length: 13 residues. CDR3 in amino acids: CASSLERNTEAFF. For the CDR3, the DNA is TGTGCCAGCAGCCTGGAGCGGAACACTGAAGCTTTCTTT.

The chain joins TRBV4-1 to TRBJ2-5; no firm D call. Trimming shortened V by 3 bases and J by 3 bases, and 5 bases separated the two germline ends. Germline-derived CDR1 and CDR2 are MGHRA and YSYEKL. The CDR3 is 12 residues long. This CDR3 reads CASSQVEETQYF. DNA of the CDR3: TGCGCCAGCAGCCAGGTGGAAGAGACCCAGTACTTC.

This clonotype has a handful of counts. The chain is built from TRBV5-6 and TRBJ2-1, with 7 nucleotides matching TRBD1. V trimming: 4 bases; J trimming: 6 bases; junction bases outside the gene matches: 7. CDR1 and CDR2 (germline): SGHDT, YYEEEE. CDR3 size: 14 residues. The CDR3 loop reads CASSPQGPTNEQFF. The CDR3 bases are TGTGCCAGCAGCCCACAGGGGCCTACCAATGAGCAGTTCTTC.

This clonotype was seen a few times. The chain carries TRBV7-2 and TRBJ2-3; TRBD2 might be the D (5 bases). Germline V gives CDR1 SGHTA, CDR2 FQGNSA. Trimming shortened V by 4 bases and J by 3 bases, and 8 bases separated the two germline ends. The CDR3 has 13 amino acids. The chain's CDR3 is CASSSPGTDTQYF. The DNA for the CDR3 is TGTGCCAGCAGCTCGCCGGGGACAGATACGCAGTATTTT.

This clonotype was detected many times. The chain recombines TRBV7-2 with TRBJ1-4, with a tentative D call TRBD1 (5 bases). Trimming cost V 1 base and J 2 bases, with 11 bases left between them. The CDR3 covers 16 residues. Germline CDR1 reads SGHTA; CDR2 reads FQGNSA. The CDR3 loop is CASSLDRWGTNEKLFF. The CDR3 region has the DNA TGTGCCAGCAGCTTAGATCGGTGGGGCACTAATGAAAAACTGTTTTTT.

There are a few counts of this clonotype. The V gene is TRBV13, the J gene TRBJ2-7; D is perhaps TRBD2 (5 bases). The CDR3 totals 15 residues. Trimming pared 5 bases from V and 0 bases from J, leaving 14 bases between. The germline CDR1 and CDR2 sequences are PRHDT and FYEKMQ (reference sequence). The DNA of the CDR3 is TGTGCCAGCAGCGAGCGTTTAACTAGCTCCTACGAGCAGTACTTC. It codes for CASSERLTSSYEQYF.

CDR3 sequence (DNA): TGTGCCAGCAGTCCCCTTTTGGGGTACAATGAGCAGTTCTTC. The encoded protein is CASSPLLGYNEQFF. The chain links TRBV6-1 to TRBJ2-1; unclear D gene. Germline V CDR1 and CDR2: MNHNS, SASEGT. The length of the CDR3 is 14 residues. Trimming removed 5 bases from V and 4 bases from J, with 12 bases in between.